Listed below are T cell receptor beta chains from one sample, sequenced in a study of T cell responses to AZD1222 COVID-19 vaccine. This table comes from immunoSEQ multiplex PCR, and its TCRdb copy is limited to in-frame clones, with some not included. Counted here are about 130,000 clones, approximately 94% occurring once; the ten biggest clones make up roughly 6.6%. The starting material was peripheral blood, obtained on day 0 of AZD1222 vaccination. Receptors originate from an adult in good health. Both conserved end residues are trimmed from each CDR3.

CDR3: ASSYSGRSYGYT; V: TRBV6-5; J: TRBJ1-2
CDR3: ASSDREWYEQY; V: TRBV6-6; J: TRBJ2-7
CDR3: ASSPNGLANTEAF; V: TRBV18; J: TRBJ1-1
CDR3: ASSSVPSDSNEQF; V: TRBV28; J: TRBJ2-1
CDR3: ASSLRRRASGANTGELF; V: TRBV11-2; J: TRBJ2-2
CDR3: ASKVENEVQPQH; V: TRBV10-1; J: TRBJ1-5
CDR3: ASSLDRAPYEQY; V: TRBV28; J: TRBJ2-7
CDR3: ASSSRGQLNTEAF; V: TRBV7-2; J: TRBJ1-1
CDR3: ASSQDHGSTNEKLF; V: TRBV4-1; J: TRBJ1-4
CDR3: ASSPSAGGSYNEQF; V: TRBV3-1/TRBV3-2; J: TRBJ2-1
CDR3: ASSPDRYEAF; V: TRBV6-2/TRBV6-3; J: TRBJ1-1
CDR3: ASGARGAYEQY; V: TRBV7-9; J: TRBJ2-7
CDR3: ASSPAAGYT; V: TRBV6-2/TRBV6-3; J: TRBJ1-2
CDR3: AWGDDQPQH; V: TRBV30; J: TRBJ1-5
CDR3: ASSIWTGDIGGYT; V: TRBV5-8; J: TRBJ1-2
CDR3: ASSGVAYEQY; V: TRBV2; J: TRBJ2-7
CDR3: ASSLGTSGRMDTQY; V: TRBV7-9; J: TRBJ2-3
CDR3: ASSLIGERYIQY; V: TRBV5-6; J: TRBJ2-4
CDR3: ASSPTGDYGYT; V: TRBV18; J: TRBJ1-2
CDR3: ASSDRGLNTGELF; V: TRBV2; J: TRBJ2-2
CDR3: ASSPARGLDIQY; V: TRBV6-2/TRBV6-3; J: TRBJ2-4
CDR3: AWCTPLGYEQY; V: TRBV30; J: TRBJ2-7
CDR3: ASSSLRNTGELF; V: TRBV28; J: TRBJ2-2
CDR3: SVEAAGRTPNEQF; V: TRBV29-1; J: TRBJ2-1
CDR3: ASSRGEVLLYEQY; V: TRBV6-5; J: TRBJ2-7
CDR3: ASSAAVGALYEQY; V: TRBV9; J: TRBJ2-7
CDR3: ASSRDRVGTEAF; V: TRBV4-2; J: TRBJ1-1